This T cell receptor beta chain comes out of a study of control samples from healthy donors and cancer patients. Clones were sequenced by immunoSEQ multiplex PCR, and TCRdb holds only the in-frame ones, with some missing. Of about 170,000 clones in the sample, about nine tenths were seen once. CDR3 length: 15 amino acids. Trimming removed 0 bases from V and 6 bases from J; junction bases left unmatched: 3. From germline, CDR1 is MNHNS and CDR2 SASEGT. This chain links TRBV6-1 with TRBJ2-3; 10 positions agree with TRBD1. This TCR derives from a woman younger than 45 in good health. Sequencing was carried out using blood. The CDR3 loop is CASSEAGTGADTQYF. CDR3 nucleotide sequence: TGTGCCAGCAGTGAAGCGGGGACAGGGGCCGATACGCAGTATTTT.